The 6 T cell receptor beta chains below all came from one sample that was sequenced in a study of T cell responses to AZD1222 COVID-19 vaccine. The table came from immunoSEQ multiplex PCR; TCRdb's copy has only in-frame clones and leaves some out. The sample consists of about 130,000 clones, approximately 90% of them appearing once. Specimen: peripheral blood, collected 28 days after the second AZD1222 dose. These receptors all come from an adult who received the AZD1222 COVID-19 vaccine.

This clone was found once. The chain uses TRBV21-1 and TRBJ2-2; the D call of TRBD2 is as the table states it, not checked on the DNA. TRBV21-1 is an annotated pseudogene. CDR3 length equals 17 residues. The CDR3 nucleotides are TGTGCCAGCAGCGGACTAGCGGGAGGGCGGGGCACCGGGGAGCTGTTTTTT. Residues: CASSGLAGGRGTGELFF.

The V call is TRBV7-6, the J call TRBJ2-1; 7 nucleotides match TRBD1. The CDR3 length is 13 residues. The germline gives CDR1 SGHVS, CDR2 FNYEAQ. Germline trimming cut 4 bases from V and 7 bases from J; bases unmatched to any gene: 4. The CDR3 DNA is TGTGCCAGCAGCTCCCGGGACAGAAATGAGCAGTTCTTC. Protein product: CASSSRDRNEQFF.

V usage is TRBV7-2 and J usage is TRBJ1-2, with D uncertain. Trimming stripped 5 bases from V and 4 bases from J, with 11 bases between. CDR3 length: 13 residues. The V gene's germline CDR1 is SGHTA and CDR2 FQGNSA. The CDR3 loop reads CASSLDSSYGYTF. The DNA for the CDR3 is TGTGCCAGCAGCCTGGACTCTTCCTATGGCTACACCTTC.

CDR3 bases: TGTGCCAGCAGCTTCCTGGGACAATCCGACGAGCAGTACTTC. It yields the protein CASSFLGQSDEQYF. The chain uses TRBV2 and TRBJ2-7, with D maybe TRBD1 (6 bases). The V end was cut by 6 bases, the J end by 5 bases, with 17 bases between. From germline, CDR1 is SNHLY and CDR2 FYNNEI. The CDR3 has 14 residues.

The chain recombines TRBV2 with TRBJ2-2; D is possibly TRBD1 (5 bases). The germline CDR1 and CDR2 sequences are SNHLY and FYNNEI. V was clipped by 7 bases and J by 1 base, with 7 bases between them. The CDR3 length is 13 residues. The CDR3 region is CASTRENTGELFF. The CDR3 DNA follows: TGTGCCAGCACCAGGGAGAACACCGGGGAGCTGTTTTTT. Based on the CDR3 plus reference TRBV2 and TRBJ2-2, the full variable domain is EPEVTQTPSHQVTQMGQEVILRCVPISNHLYFYWYRQILGQKVEFLVSFYNNEISEKSEIFDDQFSVERPDGSNFTLKIRSTKLEDSAMYFCASTRENTGELFFGEGSRLTVL.

The chain couples TRBV3-1 (or the pseudogene TRBV3-2) to TRBJ1-1, with a tentative D call TRBD1 (6 bases). Germline V gene sequence: CDR1 LGHDT, CDR2 YNNKEL (reference sequence). Trimming shortened V by 5 bases and J by 4 bases, and 14 bases separated the two germline ends. The CDR3 has 14 residues. The CDR3, as DNA: TGTGCCAGCAGCTTCCTGGGGGGCGGCACTGAAGCTTTCTTT. It yields the protein CASSFLGGGTEAFF.